Sequencing of this T cell receptor beta chain was carried out in a study of blood T cell repertoires in COVID-19. Overall study: Specimens from acute and convalescent COVID-19 originated in the United States, Italy and Spain. The cDNA or gDNA used as material had been derived from T cells, B-cell-depleted T cells, or PBMCs.

Germline-derived CDR1 and CDR2 are MDHEN and SYDVKM. Trimming took off 4 bases at V and 6 bases at J, with 18 bases between the two ends. The CDR3 spans 16 residues. In the original workflow: Researchers report that nucleated cell counts were estimated from reference gene primer amplification. The table came from immunoSEQ multiplex PCR; TCRdb's copy has only in-frame clones and leaves some out. The V and J calls and clone size come from that table; D and trimming were worked out from the DNA. This table holds about 97,000 clones, around 90% found once. This clone was counted between two and nine times.

The genes are TRBV28 and TRBJ1-4; D call uncertain. Sequencing was carried out using peripheral blood. The source is a man aged 50-60 years with acute or convalescent COVID-19. The CDR3 is CASSSPHPGSDEKLFF. The CDR3 region has the DNA TGTGCCAGCAGTTCGCCTCACCCGGGAAGCGATGAAAAACTGTTTTTT. Looking up the rest from reference TRBV28 and TRBJ1-4 gives the full variable domain: DVKVTQSSRYLVKRTGEKVFLECVQDMDHENMFWYRQDPGLGLRLIYFSYDVKMKEKGDIPEGYSVSREKKERFSLILESASTNQTSMYLCASSSPHPGSDEKLFFGSGTQLSVL.